Below are 12 T cell receptor beta chains sequenced from a single sample in a study of T-cell memory formation after mild COVID-19. TCRdb re-called the 5' RACE reads with MiXCR, one entry per CDR3 protein. Of a few hundred thousand distinct CDR3 sequences listed, more than 15% are singletons. The material sequenced was PBMCs or a T cell subset sorted from them (not recorded which). The receptors derive from a man aged 18 to 29 who had mild COVID-19 (a few samples of this study predate the infection). Cell type and time point are not known.

This clonotype was picked up many times. The chain has TRBV4-2 and TRBJ2-5, with unresolved D. This CDR3 has 13 residues. Looked up from germline, CDR1 is LGHNA and CDR2 is YNFKEQ. The V gene lost 1 base and the J gene lost 3 bases, with 6 bases spanning the gap. CDR3 coding DNA: TGTGCCAGCAGCCAAGTCAGTGAAGAGACCCAGTACTTC. This translates into CASSQVSEETQYF.

V and J are TRBV6-2 or TRBV6-3 and TRBJ2-7, with TRBD1 matching over 8 bases. Per the germline V gene, CDR1 is MNHEY and CDR2 is SVGEGT. Trimming cost V 5 bases and J 1 base; bases outside gene matches: 4. This CDR3 contains 14 residues. CDR3 sequence (DNA): TGTGCCAGCAGTCCCTGGACAGGGTCCTACGAGCAGTACTTC. Translating it yields CASSPWTGSYEQYF.

To note about this clonotype: Germline and junction disagree at one end, which may indicate a read error. This sequence joins TRBV24-1 and TRBJ2-2, with a weak D call TRBD1 (6 bases). The CDR3 loop spans 15 amino acids. CDR1 is KGHDR and CDR2 is SFDVKD in the germline V gene. In nucleotides, the CDR3 is TGTGCCACCAGTGATTACCAGGGGAACGCCGGGGAGCTGTTTTTT. Its protein is CATSDYQGNAGELFF.

The gene calls are TRBV5-5 and TRBJ1-2; 7 bases map to TRBD1. Germline lookup yields CDR1 SGHKS and CDR2 YYEKEE (reference sequence). The CDR3 loop spans 13 amino acids. CDR3 loop: CAPSSAGGYGYTF. The CDR3, as DNA: TGTGCACCTTCTTCCGCAGGGGGATATGGCTACACCTTC.

This clonotype was recorded a few times. This chain joins TRBV25-1 and TRBJ2-5; 7 nucleotides align to TRBD2. V shed 4 bases and J 3 bases; nucleotides not matched to a gene: 2. The CDR3 totals 13 residues. Germline loops: CDR1 MGHDK, CDR2 SYGVNS. CDR3 sequence (DNA): TGTGCCAGCAGTGCAGCGGGGAAAGAGACCCAGTACTTC. Translation gives CASSAAGKETQYF.

This clonotype was counted many times. V usage is TRBV3-1 and J usage is TRBJ2-4; TRBD1 matches 10 bases. Germline CDR1 reads LGHDT; CDR2 reads YNNKEL (reference sequence). The CDR3 length is 14 residues. J gave up 8 bases and V 5 bases, and 6 bases lay outside the gene matches. CDR3 loop: CASSNRDRGDIQYF. The CDR3 DNA sequence: TGTGCCAGCAGCAACCGGGACAGGGGTGACATTCAGTACTTC.

The chain joins TRBV12-3 or TRBV12-4 to TRBJ2-2, with no clear D. This CDR3 contains 14 residues. V was clipped by 3 bases and J by 6 bases, with 11 bases between them. CDR3 bases: TGTGCCAGCAGTTTCTCGGGTCCCCCCGGGGAGCTGTTTTTT. Amino acid sequence: CASSFSGPPGELFF.

Many counts were recorded for this clonotype. For the CDR3, the DNA is TGCGCCAGCAGCTTGGGGCTAGCGGCAGCCGATACGCAGTATTTT. Protein product: CASSLGLAAADTQYF. This chain links TRBV5-1 with TRBJ2-3; TRBD2 matches at 7 bases. CDR1 SGHRS and CDR2 YFSETQ come from the germline V gene. J was trimmed by 6 bases and V by 0 bases; bases with no gene match: 7. The CDR3 consists of 15 residues.

There are a few counts of this clonotype. This chain uses TRBV6-6 with TRBJ1-2, with D unresolved. Trimming left V 2 bases short and J 8 bases short, with 6 bases between. This CDR3 spans 11 amino acids. Germline CDR1 reads MNHNY; CDR2 reads SVGAGI (reference sequence). The CDR3 protein is CASSYVTGYTF. CDR3 coding DNA: TGTGCCAGCAGTTACGTGACCGGCTACACCTTC.

Many counts were recorded for this clonotype. The chain carries TRBV11-2 and TRBJ1-2, with TRBD1 matching over 8 bases. Losses at the gene ends were 4 bases for V and 2 bases for J; bases not matched to a gene: 9. CDR1 SGHAT and CDR2 FQNNGV come from the germline V gene. The CDR3 length is 16 residues. CDR3 in amino acids: CASSSLKRTGNYGYTF. The CDR3 nucleotides read TGTGCCAGCAGCTCACTCAAGAGGACAGGGAACTATGGCTACACCTTC. Variable domain in full (rest from reference TRBV11-2 and TRBJ1-2): EAGVAQSPRYKIIEKRQSVAFWCNPISGHATLYWYQQILGQGPKLLIQFQNNGVVDDSQLPKDRFSAERLKGVDSTLKIQPAKLEDSAVYLCASSSLKRTGNYGYTFGSGTRLTVV.

This clonotype came up many times. CDR3 sequence (DNA): TGCGCCAGCAGCCCCCGACACGTTAGCAATCAGCCCCAGCATTTT. The encoded protein is CASSPRHVSNQPQHF. The chain has TRBV4-1 and TRBJ1-5; D not certain. The germline V and J ends were trimmed by 4 bases and 0 bases, with 10 bases remaining between them. CDR1 MGHRA and CDR2 YSYEKL come from the germline V gene. The CDR3 runs 15 residues.

This clonotype has only a few counts. This chain uses TRBV3-1 with TRBJ2-5; no reliable D call. The germline V gene encodes CDR1 LGHDT and CDR2 YNNKEL (reference sequence). CDR3 length: 14 amino acids. V dropped 4 bases and J dropped 1 base, with 10 bases sitting between them. The CDR3 here is CASSPLGPQETQYF. The CDR3 nucleotides are TGTGCCAGCAGCCCCTTAGGGCCCCAAGAGACCCAGTACTTC.